The 26 T cell receptor beta chains below were found in one sample sequenced in a study of shared clonotypes between healthy human individuals. Sequencing used immunoSEQ multiplex PCR; TCRdb keeps in-frame clones, though not all of them. The sample lists around 200,000 clones; 66% were seen once. The sample comprised memory CD4+ T cells sorted from blood. Indicated subset: CD45RA-negative fraction. The receptors were sampled from a man aged 30 to 45 in good health.

This clone was counted only a few times. V usage is TRBV7-9 and J usage is TRBJ2-7; no clear D. The V gene's germline CDR1 is SEHNR and CDR2 FQNEAQ (reference sequence). The V and J ends lost 7 bases and 3 bases respectively, with 13 bases between them. The CDR3 spans 13 residues. The DNA for the CDR3 is TGTGCCAGCACCAACCCCCCAGGCTACGAGCAGTACTTC. This sequence encodes CASTNPPGYEQYF.

This clone was detected only a few times. The chain employs TRBV5-4 and TRBJ2-3, with 7 positions matching TRBD1. J lost 0 bases, V lost 4 bases, and 5 bases had no gene match. The length of the CDR3 is 15 residues. Germline assignment: CDR1 SGHNT and CDR2 YYREEE (reference sequence). CDR3 protein: CASSKGQSSTDTQYF. The CDR3 DNA sequence: TGTGCCAGCAGCAAGGGACAGTCTAGCACAGATACGCAGTATTTT.

The chain joins TRBV5-1 to TRBJ2-1; perhaps TRBD2 as D (6 bases). Germline values: CDR1 SGHRS, CDR2 YFSETQ. Trimming took 0 bases from V and 5 from J, leaving 15 bases between them. This CDR3 region has 16 residues. The CDR3 reads CASSLARDWKHNEQFF. DNA of the CDR3: TGCGCCAGCAGCTTGGCCCGGGACTGGAAACACAATGAGCAGTTCTTC. The full variable domain, rest sourced from reference TRBV5-1 and TRBJ2-1, is KAGVTQTPRYLIKTRGQQVTLSCSPISGHRSVSWYQQTPGQGLQFLFEYFSETQRNKGNFPGRFSGRQFSNSRSEMNVSTLELGDSALYLCASSLARDWKHNEQFFGPGTRLTVL.

This clone was seen more than once but under ten times. This sequence joins TRBV27 and TRBJ2-1; no clear D. The germline V gene has CDR1 MNHEY and CDR2 SMNVEV (reference sequence). Trimming pared 6 bases from V and 9 bases from J, leaving 18 bases between. The length of the CDR3 is 14 residues. CDR3 coding DNA: TGTGCCAGCAGCGGGTCCCCCTCTACCGCTGAGCAGTTCTTC. Translating gives CASSGSPSTAEQFF.

This chain connects TRBV2 to TRBJ2-7, with 11 bases aligning to TRBD2. The CDR3 has 17 amino acids. The germline V gene encodes CDR1 SNHLY and CDR2 FYNNEI. Trimming cost V 8 bases and J 2 bases; bases outside gene matches: 14. The CDR3 loop is CASRLAGGISRPYEQYF. The CDR3 nucleotides read TGTGCCAGCCGGCTAGCGGGAGGTATCAGCCGACCCTACGAGCAGTACTTC.

The chain is built from TRBV6-5 and TRBJ1-2, with TRBD1 matching 9 bases. The CDR3 loop spans 13 amino acids. V trimming: 6 bases; J trimming: 6 bases; junction bases outside the gene matches: 5. Germline V gene data show CDR1 as MNHEY and CDR2 as SVGAGI. CDR3 sequence reads: CASRWDRAHGYTF. CDR3 nucleotides: TGTGCCAGCAGATGGGACAGGGCACATGGCTACACCTTC.

This chain connects TRBV28 to TRBJ2-7; no definite D call. The CDR3 extends over 11 amino acids. Germline loops: CDR1 MDHEN, CDR2 SYDVKM. V lost 10 bases to trimming and J lost 1 base, with 8 bases between them. The CDR3 protein is CATGRSYEQYF. As DNA, the CDR3 is TGTGCCACCGGTCGGTCCTACGAGCAGTACTTC.

The chain employs TRBV28 and TRBJ2-4, with unresolved D. Trimming left V 4 bases short and J 0 bases short, with 13 bases between. The length of the CDR3 is 16 residues. Germline-derived CDR1 and CDR2 are MDHEN and SYDVKM. CDR3 nucleotides: TGTGCCAGCAGTTCTGCTTCAACTGGAGCCAAAAACATTCAGTACTTC. This sequence encodes CASSSASTGAKNIQYF.

A word on this clone: Germline and junction disagree at one end, which may indicate a read error. The chain has TRBV15 and TRBJ1-2; D remains unclear. The germline V gene encodes CDR1 LNHNV and CDR2 YYDKDF (reference sequence). The CDR3 contains 13 residues. This chain's CDR3 is CATRRDGSYGYTF. Here the CDR3 DNA reads TGTGCCACCAGGAGAGACGGAAGTTATGGCTACACCTTC.

This clone came up once. This sequence joins TRBV7-9 and TRBJ2-2, with 8 positions matching TRBD1. The CDR3 extends over 16 amino acids. Germline V gene lookup returns CDR1 SEHNR and CDR2 FQNEAQ (reference sequence). J was trimmed by 5 bases and V by 2 bases; bases with no gene match: 7. The CDR3 DNA follows: TGTGCCAGCAGCTTAAGAGGACAGGGTCGGACCGGGGAGCTGTTTTTT. Translation: CASSLRGQGRTGELFF.

The chain joins TRBV4-3 to TRBJ2-1; D may correspond to TRBD1 or TRBD2 (6 bases each). V was shortened by 4 bases and J by 5 bases, with 15 bases between the two germline ends. The CDR3 is made up of 15 amino acids. Germline CDR1 and CDR2: LGHNA and YSLEER. The CDR3 DNA reads TGCGCCAGCAGCCCGTCGGGGGCGAAGAACAATGAGCAGTTCTTC. Its protein is CASSPSGAKNNEQFF.

This clone was detected only a few times. This chain connects TRBV7-6 to TRBJ2-7; the D gene is possibly TRBD2 (5 bases). Germline V gene sequence: CDR1 SGHVS, CDR2 FNYEAQ. V was shortened by 5 bases and J by 6 bases, with 14 bases between the two germline ends. This CDR3 comprises 13 residues. The CDR3 coding sequence is TGTGCCAGCAGCCCGCAGAGGGTTTCCGAGCAGTACTTC. As protein: CASSPQRVSEQYF.

The chain recombines TRBV20-1 with TRBJ2-3; D ambiguous. Germline assignment: CDR1 DFQATT and CDR2 SNEGSKA (reference sequence). The V and J ends lost 8 bases and 1 base respectively, with 7 bases between them. CDR3 length: 11 residues. The CDR3 DNA follows: TGCAGTTATGCGGGCACAGATACGCAGTATTTT. It specifies CSYAGTDTQYF.

This clone is labeled medium-sized (0.01 to 0.1%). The chain has TRBV28 and TRBJ1-1; no clear D gene. Trimming shortened V by 6 bases and J by 2 bases, and 13 bases separated the two germline ends. The CDR3 has 14 amino acids. Looked up from germline, CDR1 is MDHEN and CDR2 is SYDVKM. The CDR3 nucleotides read TGTGCCAGCAGGCATTGGCAAATCAACACTGAAGCTTTCTTT. It translates to CASRHWQINTEAFF. The variable domain in full, with the rest retrieved from reference TRBV28 and TRBJ1-1, is DVKVTQSSRYLVKRTGEKVFLECVQDMDHENMFWYRQDPGLGLRLIYFSYDVKMKEKGDIPEGYSVSREKKERFSLILESASTNQTSMYLCASRHWQINTEAFFGQGTRLTVV.

This sequence joins TRBV5-4 and TRBJ2-2; D is tentatively TRBD1 or TRBD2 (6 bases each). The CDR3 sequence is 16 residues long. Germline V gives CDR1 SGHNT, CDR2 YYREEE (reference sequence). The V and J ends lost 4 bases and 2 bases respectively, with 15 bases between them. For the CDR3, the DNA is TGTGCCAGCAGCCCCGCTAGGGGGGTTAACACCGGGGAGCTGTTTTTT. It is translated as CASSPARGVNTGELFF.

V usage is TRBV7-9 and J usage is TRBJ2-1; D ambiguous. Deletions cut 5 bases from V and 2 bases from J, with 13 bases between. Germline values: CDR1 SEHNR, CDR2 FQNEAQ (reference sequence). The CDR3 consists of 15 residues. CDR3 sequence (DNA): TGTGCCAGCAGCCCCGACCGGGCCGCCTACAATGAGCAGTTCTTC. It yields the protein CASSPDRAAYNEQFF.

With regard to this clone: The junction does not match germline at one end; this may be a read error. V and J are TRBV7-3 and TRBJ2-7; perhaps TRBD2 as D (6 bases). The CDR3 has 13 residues. Germline assignment: CDR1 SGHTA and CDR2 FQGTGA. The CDR3 protein is CASSLTARAGRHF. The CDR3 bases are TGTGCCAGCAGCTTAACAGCGCGGGCAGGGAGGCACTTC.

This chain uses TRBV7-2 with TRBJ2-1, with TRBD2 matching over 13 bases. Trimming cost V 3 bases and J 9 bases; bases outside gene matches: 5. This CDR3 spans 15 amino acids. Germline assignment: CDR1 SGHTA and CDR2 FQGNSA. As DNA, the CDR3 is TGTGCCAGCAGCTTGGGACTAGCGGGAAGAGGTGAGCAGTTCTTC. Amino acid sequence: CASSLGLAGRGEQFF.

V usage is TRBV29-1 and J usage is TRBJ2-4, with 8 bases lining up with TRBD2. The germline V gene has CDR1 SQVTM and CDR2 ANQGSEA. The CDR3 spans 18 residues. The J segment lost 0 bases and the V segment lost 7 bases, leaving 17 bases of the junction unmatched. Here the CDR3 reads CSAITSGFKIVAKNIQYF. CDR3 sequence (DNA): TGCAGCGCGATAACTAGCGGTTTCAAAATAGTAGCCAAAAACATTCAGTACTTC.

The chain uses TRBV5-1 and TRBJ2-1; D gene uncertain. CDR1 and CDR2 from the germline V gene are SGHRS and YFSETQ. There are 14 residues in the CDR3. Trimming left V 0 bases short and J 9 bases short, with 13 bases between. CDR3 residues: CASSLDSRVGEQFF. In DNA, the CDR3 is TGCGCCAGCAGCTTGGATTCTAGGGTCGGTGAGCAGTTCTTC.

This clone was picked up a small number of times. This chain uses TRBV10-2 with TRBJ2-2; D unresolved. V gave up 3 bases and J gave up 2 bases, with 4 bases separating them. The length of the CDR3 is 13 residues. Germline V gene data show CDR1 as WSHSY and CDR2 as SAAADI. CDR3 DNA: TGCGCCAGCAGTGATTTAAACACCGGGGAGCTGTTTTTT. It is translated as CASSDLNTGELFF.

The V gene is TRBV25-1, the J gene TRBJ1-5; perhaps TRBD1 as D (5 bases). This CDR3 comprises 12 residues. V was clipped by 6 bases and J by 9 bases, with 12 bases between them. CDR1 and CDR2 (germline): MGHDK, SYGVNS. CDR3 sequence reads: CASRDGGGPQHF. The CDR3 nucleotides are TGTGCCAGCAGGGACGGCGGGGGGCCCCAGCATTTT.

CDR3 bases: TGTGCCAGTAGTATAACTAGCGGGAGGGCCGGGGAGCTGTTTTTT. Its translation is CASSITSGRAGELFF. This chain connects TRBV19 to TRBJ2-2, with TRBD2 identical over 13 bases. The ends lost 2 bases at V and 6 bases at J; junction bases unmatched: 0. Germline CDR1 and CDR2: LNHDA and SQIVND (reference sequence). The CDR3 consists of 15 residues.

With respect to this clone: In the same sample, other DNA sequences code for this CDR3. The V call is TRBV11-2, the J call TRBJ1-2, with 7 bases that match TRBD1. Germline loops: CDR1 SGHAT, CDR2 FQNNGV. The V segment lost 5 bases and the J segment 4 bases; nucleotides outside the gene matches: 1. This CDR3 region has 12 residues. CDR3 DNA sequence: TGTGCCAGCAGCCCAGGGGGCTATGGCTACACCTTC. Translation: CASSPGGYGYTF. The full variable domain, in which reference TRBV11-2 and TRBJ1-2 provide the parts outside the CDR3, is EAGVAQSPRYKIIEKRQSVAFWCNPISGHATLYWYQQILGQGPKLLIQFQNNGVVDDSQLPKDRFSAERLKGVDSTLKIQPAKLEDSAVYLCASSPGGYGYTFGSGTRLTVV.

V gene TRBV7-2 combines with J gene TRBJ2-7; D not certain. The V end was cut by 2 bases, the J end by 6 bases, with 5 bases between. Germline V lookup: CDR1 SGHTA, CDR2 FQGNSA. The CDR3 consists of 11 residues. CDR3 DNA sequence: TGTGCCAGCAGCTTATTAGCCGAGCAGTACTTC. Its translation: CASSLLAEQYF.

At least ten counts were recorded for this clone. The V call is TRBV7-2, the J call TRBJ2-2; no reliable D call. CDR3 length: 14 amino acids. Trimming pared 3 bases from V and 3 bases from J, leaving 8 bases between. Germline assignment: CDR1 SGHTA and CDR2 FQGNSA. The CDR3 sequence is CASSFGRHTGELFF. CDR3 nucleotide sequence: TGTGCCAGCAGCTTCGGACGGCACACCGGGGAGCTGTTTTTT.